The clone carrying this TCR beta chain was detected ten times or more. Its antigen is undetermined. These data belong to a study of neurological immune-mediated disorders. Findings and caveats of the study: No sharing of CDR3 amino acid sequences was observed among expanded clones across subjects, suggesting private repertoires in all groups.

Unsorted libraries used 2 million PBMCs kept at -80 degrees C. Unmatched junction bases numbered 8, after V lost 5 bases and J lost 8 bases. From germline, CDR1 is MDHEN and CDR2 SYDVKM. This CDR3 contains 14 residues. The cDNA was synthesized by means of template-switch 5'RACE, which was carried out with 10-nucleotide random UMIs. A single run covered 15-18 subjects with over 170 million TCR-beta sequences. TCRdb reprocessed the 5' RACE reads via MiXCR and lists one record per CDR3 protein. The table has about 79,000 distinct CDR3 sequences, 14% seen once. V gene TRBV28 combines with J gene TRBJ2-1; 8 positions match TRBD1. Sequencing was carried out using PBMCs. The TCR was taken from a woman between 45 and 65 years old in good health. The CDR3 sequence: CASSKDRVGDEQFF. In DNA form, the CDR3 reads TGTGCCAGCAGTAAGGACAGGGTGGGCGATGAGCAGTTCTTC.